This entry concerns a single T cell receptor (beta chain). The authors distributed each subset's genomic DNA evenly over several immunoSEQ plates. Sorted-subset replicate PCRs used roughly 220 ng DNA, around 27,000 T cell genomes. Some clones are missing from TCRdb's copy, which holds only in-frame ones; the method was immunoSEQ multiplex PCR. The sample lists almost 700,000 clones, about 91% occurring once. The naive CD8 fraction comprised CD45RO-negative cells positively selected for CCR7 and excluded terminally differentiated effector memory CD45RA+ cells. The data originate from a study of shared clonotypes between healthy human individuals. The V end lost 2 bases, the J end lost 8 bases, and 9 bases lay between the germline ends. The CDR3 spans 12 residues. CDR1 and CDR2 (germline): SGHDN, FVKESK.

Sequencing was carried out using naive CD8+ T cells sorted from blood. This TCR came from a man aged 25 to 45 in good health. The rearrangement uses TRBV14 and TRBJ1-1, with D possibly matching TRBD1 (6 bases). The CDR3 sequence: CASSQYRAEAFF. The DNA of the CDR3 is TGTGCCAGCAGCCAATACAGGGCAGAAGCTTTCTTT. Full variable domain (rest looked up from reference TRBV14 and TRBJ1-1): EAGVTQFPSHSVIEKGQTVTLRCDPISGHDNLYWYRRVMGKEIKFLLHFVKESKQDESGMPNNRFLAERTGGTYSTLKVQPAELEDSGVYFCASSQYRAEAFFGQGTRLTVV.